This T cell receptor beta chain was captured by sequencing in a study of OX40 agonist ivuxolimab in advanced cancers. Study background: A partial response was reached by three patients: one with hepatocellular carcinoma and two with cutaneous melanoma. General study points: On average, CD8+ T cells showed a greater number of expanded clones than CD4+.

Repertoires were generated with immunoSEQ multiplex PCR, while TCRdb's copy carries only in-frame clones and drops some. The data contain fewer than 85,000 clones, 70% to 90% of them singletons. Points on this clone: Antigen: not known.

Sequenced material: CD4+ or CD8+ T cells sorted from blood, taken in a trial of the OX40 agonist ivuxolimab. This clonotype was obtained from an adult with an advanced solid tumor such as melanoma, head and neck, liver or kidney cancer.

The CDR3 protein is CASSHPGGGGETQYF. The CDR3 coding sequence is TGCGCCAGCAGTCATCCCGGGGGCGGAGGGGAGACCCAGTACTTC. The rearrangement uses TRBV23-1 and TRBJ2-5; the D gene could be TRBD1 or TRBD2 (6 bases each). TRBV23-1 is known as an ORF, though its function is uncertain. Trimming left V 3 bases short and J 5 bases short, with 16 bases between. The CDR3 has 15 residues.